This entry concerns a single T cell receptor (beta chain). Its specificity is not known. These data are taken from a study of CD8 T cells in ankylosing spondylitis. Study results and caveats: Made up of about eight highly homologous variants, a TCR beta motif appeared characteristic of ankylosing spondylitis blood.

TCRdb processed the 5' RACE reads anew with MiXCR; each CDR3 protein has one entry. The sample yields 200,000 to 250,000 distinct CDR3 sequences, about 10% seen once. The CDR3 runs to 15 residues. V was clipped by 6 bases and J by 4 bases, with 18 bases between them. Material: blood, either unsorted or a sorted T cell fraction (not recorded which). This receptor was obtained from a male donor with ankylosing spondylitis or in good health (not recorded which). The chain recombines TRBV12-3 or TRBV12-4 with TRBJ1-2; a possible D gene is TRBD1 (6 bases). Here the CDR3 DNA reads TGTGCCAGCAGCGACATCGGGGGGCTCGCCTATGGCTACACCTTC. It encodes CASSDIGGLAYGYTF.